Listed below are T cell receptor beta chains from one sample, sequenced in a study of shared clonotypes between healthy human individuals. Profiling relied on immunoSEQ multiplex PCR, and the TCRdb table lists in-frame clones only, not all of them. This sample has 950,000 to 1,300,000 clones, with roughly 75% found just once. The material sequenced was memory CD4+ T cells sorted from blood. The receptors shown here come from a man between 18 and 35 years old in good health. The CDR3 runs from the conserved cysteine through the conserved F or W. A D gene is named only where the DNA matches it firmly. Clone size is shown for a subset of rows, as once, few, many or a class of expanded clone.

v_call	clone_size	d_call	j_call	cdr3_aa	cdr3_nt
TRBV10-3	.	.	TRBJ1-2	CAISESGQLNYGYTF	TGTGCCATCAGTGAGTCGGGCCAGTTAAACTATGGCTACACCTTC
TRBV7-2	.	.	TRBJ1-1	CASSFSGQSNTEAFF	TGTGCCAGCAGCTTCTCGGGACAATCGAACACTGAAGCTTTCTTT
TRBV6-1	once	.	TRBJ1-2	CASRDYRDPYGYTF	TGTGCCAGCAGGGACTACAGGGACCCCTATGGCTACACCTTC
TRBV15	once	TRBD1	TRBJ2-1	CATSRATGGEQFF	TGTGCCACCAGCAGAGCAACAGGGGGTGAGCAGTTCTTC
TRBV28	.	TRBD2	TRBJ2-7	CASSRRLAGSYEQYF	TGTGCCAGCAGTCGCCGACTAGCGGGTTCCTACGAGCAGTACTTC
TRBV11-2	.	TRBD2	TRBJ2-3	CASSSQAGGPEDTQYF	TGTGCCAGCAGCTCCCAAGCGGGGGGGCCTGAAGATACGCAGTATTTT
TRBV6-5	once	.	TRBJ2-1	CASNPGGLLSEQFF	TGTGCCAGCAACCCGGGGGGCCTGCTGAGTGAGCAGTTCTTC
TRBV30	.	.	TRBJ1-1	CAWTLLGKNTEAFF	TGTGCCTGGACCCTATTGGGGAAGAACACTGAAGCTTTCTTT
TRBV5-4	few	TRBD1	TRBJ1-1	CASSSGQGSTEAFF	TGTGCCAGCAGCTCGGGACAGGGGTCCACTGAAGCTTTCTTT
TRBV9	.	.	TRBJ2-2	CASSPMAGELFF	TGTGCCAGCAGCCCTATGGCCGGGGAGCTGTTTTTT
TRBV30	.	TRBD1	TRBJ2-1	CAWSPKPGQFWGEQFF	TGTGCCTGGAGTCCAAAACCGGGACAGTTTTGGGGTGAGCAGTTCTTC
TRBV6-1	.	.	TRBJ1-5	CASSVTVNQPQHF	TGTGCCAGCAGCGTGACGGTGAATCAGCCCCAGCATTTT
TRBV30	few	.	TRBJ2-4	CAWSPSFGNIQYF	TGTGCCTGGAGTCCATCGTTCGGAAACATTCAGTACTTC
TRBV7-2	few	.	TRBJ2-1	CASSRDFEQFF	TGTGCCAGCAGCCGGGACTTTGAGCAGTTCTTC
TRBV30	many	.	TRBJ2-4	CAWSRRDLLAKNIQYF	TGTGCCTGGAGTCGGCGGGACCTACTAGCCAAAAACATTCAGTACTTC
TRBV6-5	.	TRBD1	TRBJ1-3	CASRRTGDYGNTIYF	TGTGCCAGCCGTCGGACAGGGGATTATGGAAACACCATATATTTT
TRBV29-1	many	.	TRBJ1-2	CSAGSGAHTF	TGCAGCGCCGGGTCGGGGGCGCACACCTTC
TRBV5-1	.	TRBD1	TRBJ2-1	CASSPGQKYNEQFF	TGCGCCAGCAGCCCGGGACAGAAGTACAATGAGCAGTTCTTC
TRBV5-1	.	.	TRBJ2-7	CASSPDSTAYEQYF	TGCGCCAGCAGCCCGGACTCGACTGCCTACGAGCAGTACTTC
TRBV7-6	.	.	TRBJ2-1	CASSTNNEQFF	TGTGCCAGCAGCACTAACAATGAGCAGTTCTTC
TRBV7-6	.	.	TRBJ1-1	CASRLDGNTEAFF	TGTGCCAGCCGACTAGACGGGAACACTGAAGCTTTCTTT
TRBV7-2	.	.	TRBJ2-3	CASSLRQARTDTQYF	TGTGCCAGCAGCTTGCGACAGGCTCGCACAGATACGCAGTATTTT
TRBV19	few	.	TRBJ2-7	CASSLGAEQYF	TGTGCCAGTAGTCTAGGGGCCGAGCAGTACTTC
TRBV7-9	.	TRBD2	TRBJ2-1	CASSRRLAEGGEQFF	TGTGCCAGCAGCCGGAGACTAGCGGAGGGGGGTGAGCAGTTCTTC
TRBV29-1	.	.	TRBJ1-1	CSVEDSWNTEAFF	TGCAGCGTTGAGGACAGTTGGAACACTGAAGCTTTCTTT
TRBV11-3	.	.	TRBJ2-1	CASSFSGDNEQFF	TGTGCCAGCAGCTTCTCCGGGGACAATGAGCAGTTCTTC
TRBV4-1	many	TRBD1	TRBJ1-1	CASSQGRRTGYTEAFF	TGCGCCAGCAGCCAAGGAAGGCGGACAGGCTACACTGAAGCTTTCTTT
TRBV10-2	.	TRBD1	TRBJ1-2	CASSDYGQGAPSYTF	TGCGCCAGCAGTGACTACGGACAGGGGGCGCCTAGCTACACCTTC
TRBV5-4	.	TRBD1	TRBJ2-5	CASSLNRGTETQYF	TGCGCCAGCAGCCTAAACAGGGGAACAGAGACCCAGTACTTC
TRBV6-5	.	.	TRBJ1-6	CASSYGPDSPLHF	TGTGCCAGCAGCTACGGACCCGACTCACCCCTCCACTTT
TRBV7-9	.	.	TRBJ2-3	CASSLVGTGTDTQYF	TGTGCCAGCAGCTTAGTCGGAACGGGAACAGATACGCAGTATTTT
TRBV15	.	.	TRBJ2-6	CATSRGTHSGANVLTF	TGTGCCACCAGCAGAGGAACGCACTCTGGGGCCAACGTCCTGACTTTC
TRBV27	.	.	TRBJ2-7	CASSLQGTLSYEQYF	TGTGCCAGCAGTTTACAGGGGACCCTCTCCTACGAGCAGTACTTC
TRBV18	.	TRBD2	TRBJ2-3	CASSPGGRAGYPDTQYF	TGTGCCAGCTCACCAGGTGGTAGAGCGGGATACCCAGATACGCAGTATTTT